This TCR beta chain was obtained from a study of T cell responses to AZD1222 COVID-19 vaccine. Study-wide context: Researchers grouped second doses given at about 4 or about 12 weeks into one pool.

The CDR3 is made up of 13 amino acids. Germline-derived CDR1 and CDR2 are SGHDT and YYEEEE. The V and J ends lost 0 bases and 9 bases respectively, with 10 bases between them. Whole-study findings and limits: Clonal diversity was possibly underestimated; the donors were predominantly white British and more often female. Distributed over spike, vaccine-associated CD4 TCRs predominated at 160-218 and 743-854.

TCRdb keeps only in-frame clones here, not all; method: immunoSEQ multiplex PCR. The data show roughly 200,000 clones, 85% to 95% seen once. Comment on this clone: Its antigen is not known.

The receptor was isolated from an adult in good health. This sequence joins TRBV5-6 and TRBJ1-5; D may be TRBD1 (6 bases). Sequenced here: peripheral blood, sampled on day 0 of AZD1222 vaccination. The CDR3 nucleotides read TGTGCCAGCAGCTTGGCCTTAGGGGGGCCCCAGCATTTT. Amino acid sequence: CASSLALGGPQHF.